Below are 32 T cell receptor beta chains sequenced from a single sample in a study of blood T cell repertoires in COVID-19. Data came from immunoSEQ multiplex PCR; TCRdb stores just in-frame clones and leaves some out. In the table there are 240,000 or so clones, around 86% of which are singletons. Sequences were obtained from peripheral blood. The receptor source for this set is a woman aged 30 to 39 who had recovered from COVID-19.

This chain joins TRBV14 and TRBJ1-2, with D possibly being TRBD1 (6 bases). Germline values: CDR1 SGHDN, CDR2 FVKESK. The CDR3 is 15 residues long. Trimming took off 4 bases at V and 8 bases at J, with 20 bases between the two ends. This CDR3 reads CASSPGGWGREGYTF. The CDR3 DNA sequence: TGTGCCAGCAGCCCCGGAGGATGGGGGCGCGAAGGCTACACCTTC.

CDR3 sequence (DNA): TGTGCCAGCAGACCACCGGGACAGGCTTCCTACGAGCAGTACTTC. Protein product: CASRPPGQASYEQYF. V is TRBV25-1 and J is TRBJ2-7; 8 nucleotides match TRBD1. This CDR3 has 15 amino acids. V lost 6 bases and J lost 1; bases outside the gene matches: 8. CDR1 and CDR2 from the germline V gene are MGHDK and SYGVNS.

V usage is TRBV3-1 (or the pseudogene TRBV3-2) and J usage is TRBJ2-2, with 10 bases aligning to TRBD1. Germline loops: CDR1 LGHDT, CDR2 YNNKEL (reference sequence). There are 18 residues in the CDR3. J lost 5 bases, V lost 5 bases, and 14 bases had no gene match. The CDR3 DNA reads as TGTGCCAGCAGCTCCCAGAGGGACAGGGGAGCTCTGACCGGGGAGCTGTTTTTT. It codes for CASSSQRDRGALTGELFF.

The rearrangement uses TRBV5-1 and TRBJ2-7, with 7 bases fitting TRBD1. V trimming: 2 bases; J trimming: 7 bases; junction bases outside the gene matches: 12. Germline V gives CDR1 SGHRS, CDR2 YFSETQ. CDR3 size: 15 residues. The CDR3 sequence is CASSFGDRALGEQYF. The CDR3 DNA follows: TGCGCCAGCAGCTTTGGAGACAGGGCCCTGGGAGAGCAGTACTTC. Using reference TRBV5-1 and TRBJ2-7 for the parts outside the CDR3, the full variable domain is KAGVTQTPRYLIKTRGQQVTLSCSPISGHRSVSWYQQTPGQGLQFLFEYFSETQRNKGNFPGRFSGRQFSNSRSEMNVSTLELGDSALYLCASSFGDRALGEQYFGPGTRLTVT.

A few counts support this clone. This chain connects TRBV4-1 to TRBJ2-5; TRBD2 matches 12 bases. This CDR3 is built from 20 residues. V lost 0 bases to trimming and J lost 10 bases; unmatched junction nucleotides: 21. The germline V gene has CDR1 MGHRA and CDR2 YSYEKL. The CDR3 region has the DNA TGCGCCAGCAGCCAAGACAGTCTAGCGGGGGGGGAGCGGAGGGCCCCGGACCAGTACTTC. It translates to CASSQDSLAGGERRAPDQYF.

This chain connects TRBV19 to TRBJ1-2; 7 bases agree with TRBD1. The trim removed 6 bases at V and 3 bases at J, leaving 7 bases unmatched. In germline, CDR1 is LNHDA, CDR2 SQIVND (reference sequence). This CDR3 spans 14 amino acids. CDR3 sequence (DNA): TGTGCCAGTAGAATTACCGGGACAGACTATGGCTACACCTTC. Protein sequence: CASRITGTDYGYTF.

The chain couples TRBV15 to TRBJ2-3, with 8 bases identical to TRBD2. V shed 3 bases, J shed 4 bases, and the junction held 6 bases outside the gene matches. The length of the CDR3 is 15 residues. The germline V gene encodes CDR1 LNHNV and CDR2 YYDKDF (reference sequence). The CDR3 region has the DNA TGTGCCACCAGCAGTCCGGGGGGGCAGTCAGATACGCAGTATTTT. It is translated as CATSSPGGQSDTQYF.

The V and J genes are TRBV5-1 and TRBJ1-4; D is undetermined. The CDR3 runs 15 residues. V was clipped by 4 bases and J by 1 base, with 11 bases between them. Germline V gene data show CDR1 as SGHRS and CDR2 as YFSETQ. This CDR3 reads CASSLDVLTNEKLFF. Here the CDR3 DNA reads TGCGCCAGCAGCCTAGACGTTTTAACTAATGAAAAACTGTTTTTT. The whole variable domain, filled in from reference TRBV5-1 and TRBJ1-4, reads KAGVTQTPRYLIKTRGQQVTLSCSPISGHRSVSWYQQTPGQGLQFLFEYFSETQRNKGNFPGRFSGRQFSNSRSEMNVSTLELGDSALYLCASSLDVLTNEKLFFGSGTQLSVL.

Only one count was recorded for this clone. The V and J genes are TRBV2 and TRBJ2-5; possible D gene TRBD1, 5 bases. The CDR3 covers 14 residues. V shed 7 bases and J shed 2 bases, with 14 bases lying between them. The germline V gene has CDR1 SNHLY and CDR2 FYNNEI. The CDR3: CASTIETVQETQYF. CDR3 DNA sequence: TGTGCCAGCACAATCGAGACAGTACAAGAGACCCAGTACTTC.

The rearrangement uses TRBV4-1 and TRBJ2-7; 11 bases are shared with TRBD2. This CDR3 region has 16 residues. CDR1 MGHRA and CDR2 YSYEKL come from the germline V gene. Losses at the gene ends were 3 bases for V and 2 bases for J; bases not matched to a gene: 6. The CDR3 protein is CASSQTLAGGAYEQYF. CDR3 in DNA: TGCGCCAGCAGCCAGACCCTAGCGGGGGGCGCCTACGAGCAGTACTTC.

V and J are TRBV18 and TRBJ1-3, with D possibly matching TRBD1 (5 bases). The CDR3 runs to 15 residues. The germline CDR1 and CDR2 sequences are KGHSH and LQKENI. V was cut by 3 bases and J by 8 bases, with 17 bases left in between. The CDR3 DNA sequence: TGTGCCAGCTCACCGACGACATCCGGACAAGACACCATATATTTT. This translates into CASSPTTSGQDTIYF.

The J gene is TRBJ2-7, the V gene TRBV10-2; D is ambiguous. The CDR3 consists of 11 residues. Germline CDR1 and CDR2: WSHSY and SAAADI. The germline V and J ends were trimmed by 10 bases and 2 bases, with 9 bases remaining between them. For the CDR3, the DNA is TGCGCCACAAGGAGCACCTACGAGCAGTACTTC. This gives the protein CATRSTYEQYF.

The rearrangement joins TRBV6-1 to TRBJ1-6, with D uncertain. Germline CDR1 is MNHNS and CDR2 is SASEGT. V was shortened by 3 bases and J by 0 bases, with 6 bases between the two germline ends. The length of the CDR3 is 15 residues. In DNA form, the CDR3 reads TGTGCCAGCAGTGAGCTGAGCTCCTATAATTCACCCCTCCACTTT. It translates to CASSELSSYNSPLHF.

The rearrangement joins TRBV5-1 to TRBJ2-5; 10 bases are shared with TRBD1. CDR1 and CDR2 from the germline V gene are SGHRS and YFSETQ. The J segment lost 4 bases and the V segment lost 4 bases, leaving 10 bases of the junction unmatched. The CDR3 loop spans 16 amino acids. CDR3 sequence reads: CASSTAGDRGLETQYF. The CDR3, as DNA: TGCGCCAGCAGCACCGCCGGTGACAGGGGGCTAGAGACCCAGTACTTC.

The CDR3 coding sequence is TGTGCCAGCAGTTGGGCAGGGCGAAAAAACATTCAGTACTTC. Amino acid sequence: CASSWAGRKNIQYF. This rearrangement joins TRBV27 to TRBJ2-4, with D perhaps matching TRBD1 (5 bases). The V gene lost 4 bases and the J gene lost 4 bases, with 11 bases spanning the gap. The length of the CDR3 is 14 residues. Germline CDR1 reads MNHEY; CDR2 reads SMNVEV (reference sequence).

The V gene is TRBV10-3, the J gene TRBJ1-1; D gene unclear. V shed 2 bases and J shed 7 bases, with 8 bases lying between them. The CDR3 is 12 residues long. Germline V gene sequence: CDR1 ENHRY, CDR2 SYGVKD. The CDR3 DNA reads as TGTGCCATCAGTGAGGCAGAGGGTGAAGCTTTCTTT. Translation gives CAISEAEGEAFF.

The V call is TRBV20-1, the J call TRBJ1-2; D call uncertain. CDR3 size: 11 residues. V lost 6 bases to trimming and J lost 9 bases, with 14 bases between them. Germline V CDR1 and CDR2: DFQATT, SNEGSKA (reference sequence). The CDR3 reads CSAVGLVSYTF. CDR3 nucleotides: TGCAGTGCCGTGGGTCTAGTGAGCTACACCTTC.

J is TRBJ2-2 and V is TRBV7-9, with 8 bases matching TRBD1. CDR3 size: 17 residues. CDR1 and CDR2 from the germline V gene are SEHNR and FQNEAQ (reference sequence). Trimming at V came to 5 bases and at J to 4 bases, leaving 12 bases not matched to a gene. The CDR3 DNA reads TGTGCCAGCAGCATAGACAGGGGAGTCGTGAGCACCGGGGAGCTGTTTTTT. It yields the protein CASSIDRGVVSTGELFF. The full variable domain, completed using reference TRBV7-9 and TRBJ2-2, is DTGVSQNPRHKITKRGQNVTFRCDPISEHNRLYWYRQTLGQGPEFLTYFQNEAQLEKSRLLSDRFSAERPKGSFSTLEIQRTEQGDSAMYLCASSIDRGVVSTGELFFGEGSRLTVL.

The chain employs TRBV4-2 and TRBJ2-3, with a weak D call TRBD2 (6 bases). The germline gives CDR1 LGHNA, CDR2 YNFKEQ. This CDR3 contains 16 residues. V was trimmed by 0 bases and J by 3 bases, leaving 13 bases between them. CDR3 amino acids: CASSQDGRAGTDTQYF. The DNA of the CDR3 is TGTGCCAGCAGCCAAGATGGGCGGGCGGGGACAGATACGCAGTATTTT.

DNA for the CDR3: TGTGCCAGCAGCGTAGAAGGACAGGCATATTCACCCCTCCACTTT. This sequence encodes CASSVEGQAYSPLHF. This sequence joins TRBV9 and TRBJ1-6; 7 positions match TRBD1. CDR3 size: 15 residues. The germline gives CDR1 SGDLS, CDR2 YYNGEE. V shed 0 bases, J shed 8 bases, and the junction held 5 bases outside the gene matches.

The chain joins TRBV7-9 to TRBJ2-3; the D is unclear. The CDR3 is 16 residues long. V lost 4 bases and J lost 2, with 16 bases in between. The V gene's germline CDR1 is SEHNR and CDR2 FQNEAQ (reference sequence). CDR3 loop: CASSYPRGDHTDTQYF. Here the CDR3 DNA reads TGTGCCAGCAGCTACCCCCGAGGAGACCACACAGATACGCAGTATTTT. The full variable domain, its missing parts supplied by reference TRBV7-9 and TRBJ2-3, is DTGVSQNPRHKITKRGQNVTFRCDPISEHNRLYWYRQTLGQGPEFLTYFQNEAQLEKSRLLSDRFSAERPKGSFSTLEIQRTEQGDSAMYLCASSYPRGDHTDTQYFGPGTRLTVL.

V usage is TRBV7-9 and J usage is TRBJ2-2; tentative D call: TRBD2 (6 bases). The CDR3 covers 16 residues. Germline V CDR1 and CDR2: SEHNR, FQNEAQ (reference sequence). The V end was cut by 2 bases, the J end by 2 bases, with 12 bases between. CDR3: CASSLQRAGNTGELFF. In DNA, the CDR3 is TGTGCCAGCAGCTTACAGCGGGCGGGTAACACCGGGGAGCTGTTTTTT.

The V gene is TRBV19, the J gene TRBJ2-1; the match to TRBD1 covers 10 bases. The CDR3 spans 15 residues. Germline V gene sequence: CDR1 LNHDA, CDR2 SQIVND (reference sequence). After removal of 4 bases from V and 5 bases from J, the junction contained 5 bases not matched to a gene. The CDR3 is CASSRGQGPNNEQFF. CDR3 bases: TGTGCCAGTAGTAGGGGACAGGGGCCAAACAATGAGCAGTTCTTC.

J is TRBJ2-5 and V is TRBV9, with 8 bases matching TRBD1. The germline CDR1 and CDR2 sequences are SGDLS and YYNGEE. V dropped 2 bases and J dropped 3; count of bases not matched to a gene: 9. The CDR3 is 16 residues long. Here the CDR3 DNA reads TGTGCCAGCAGCGTCAACCGCGGACAGGGAAAAGAGACCCAGTACTTC. This codes for CASSVNRGQGKETQYF.

The chain combines TRBV5-1 with TRBJ2-7; 7 nucleotides align to TRBD2. The CDR3 has 15 amino acids. V shed 2 bases and J 7 bases; nucleotides not matched to a gene: 12. The germline V gene encodes CDR1 SGHRS and CDR2 YFSETQ. CDR3 nucleotide sequence: TGCGCCAGCAGCTTAGGAGGGAGGGCCTCTGGTGAGCAGTACTTC. It specifies CASSLGGRASGEQYF.

The chain employs TRBV7-2 and TRBJ2-7, with a weak D call TRBD1 (6 bases). The V end was cut by 5 bases, the J end by 7 bases, with 15 bases between. The CDR3 is made up of 13 amino acids. Germline CDR1 SGHTA, CDR2 FQGNSA. Here the CDR3 DNA reads TGTGCCAGCAGCGAAGAGGGGGAATCGGAGCAGTACTTC. This translates into CASSEEGESEQYF.

The CDR3 is CASSPNRGVTDTQYF. CDR3 bases: TGTGCCAGCAGTCCCAACAGGGGTGTCACAGATACGCAGTATTTT. The V gene is TRBV27, the J gene TRBJ2-3, with 7 bases that match TRBD1. This CDR3 is 15 amino acids long. The germline V gene has CDR1 MNHEY and CDR2 SMNVEV (reference sequence). J lost 2 bases, V lost 5 bases, and 7 bases had no gene match.

The chain has TRBV19 and TRBJ1-6, with D tentatively TRBD1 (6 bases). Trimming cost V 6 bases and J 3 bases, with 18 bases left between them. This CDR3 is 17 amino acids long. Germline lookup yields CDR1 LNHDA and CDR2 SQIVND (reference sequence). CDR3 sequence: CASSKGIRQDYNSPLHF. For the CDR3, the DNA is TGTGCCAGTAGCAAAGGGATAAGACAGGACTATAATTCACCCCTCCACTTT. The full variable domain, its missing parts supplied by reference TRBV19 and TRBJ1-6, is DGGITQSPKYLFRKEGQNVTLSCEQNLNHDAMYWYRQDPGQGLRLIYYSQIVNDFQKGDIAEGYSVSREKKESFPLTVTSAQKNPTAFYLCASSKGIRQDYNSPLHFGNGTRLTVT.

The J gene is TRBJ2-5, the V gene TRBV5-1, with TRBD2 matching over 8 bases. Germline lookup yields CDR1 SGHRS and CDR2 YFSETQ. The CDR3 has 15 amino acids. J was trimmed by 0 bases and V by 6 bases; bases with no gene match: 7. CDR3 residues: CASTPGGGYQETQYF. The CDR3 DNA follows: TGCGCCAGCACCCCCGGGGGGGGATACCAAGAGACCCAGTACTTC.

The chain couples TRBV5-1 to TRBJ2-1; no clear D gene. The germline V gene encodes CDR1 SGHRS and CDR2 YFSETQ. Trimming took 1 base from V and 6 from J, leaving 8 bases between them. There are 13 residues in the CDR3. The CDR3 here is CASSLKTGNEQFF. The CDR3 DNA sequence: TGCGCCAGCAGCTTGAAGACGGGCAATGAGCAGTTCTTC.

The chain uses TRBV15 and TRBJ1-2, with TRBD1 matching over 9 bases. Germline V CDR1 and CDR2: LNHNV, YYDKDF (reference sequence). The CDR3 covers 18 residues. V was clipped by 0 bases and J by 6 bases; unmatched bases: 14. Written as DNA, the CDR3 is TGTGCCACCAGCAGAGATGAGGGAGCGGGACAGGGTATCCATGGCTACACCTTC. Translating it yields CATSRDEGAGQGIHGYTF.

The chain uses TRBV9 and TRBJ1-1; no firm D call. This CDR3 region has 15 residues. CDR1 and CDR2 (germline): SGDLS, YYNGEE. V was cut by 0 bases and J by 3 bases, with 12 bases left in between. CDR3 DNA: TGTGCCAGCAGCGTAGCTGGAGGCCTTGACACTGAAGCTTTCTTT. This sequence encodes CASSVAGGLDTEAFF. Based on the CDR3 plus reference TRBV9 and TRBJ1-1, the full variable domain is DSGVTQTPKHLITATGQRVTLRCSPRSGDLSVYWYQQSLDQGLQFLIQYYNGEERAKGNILERFSAQQFPDLHSELNLSSLELGDSALYFCASSVAGGLDTEAFFGQGTRLTVV.